Described below is a single T cell receptor (beta chain) sequence and its context. The antigen remains undetermined. The entry originates in a study of OX40 agonist ivuxolimab in advanced cancers. Turning to the study itself: At doses from 0.01 to 10 mg/kg, patients were given intravenous ivuxolimab every 2 weeks. In three patients, partial responses were observed, one with hepatocellular carcinoma and two with cutaneous melanoma.

Overall study findings and caveats: At 0.1 to 3.0 mg/kg and by week 6, clonal expansion occurred in CD4+ and CD8+ blood T cells.

Using immunoSEQ multiplex PCR, the repertoire was profiled, and TCRdb retains in-frame clones only, with some absent. This table holds around 16,000 clones, 80% to 95% found once. The CDR3 length is 17 residues. V lost 4 bases, J lost 4 bases, and 20 bases lay in between. Per the germline V gene, CDR1 is MGHRA and CDR2 is YSYEKL. The sequence derives from an adult with an advanced solid tumor such as melanoma, head and neck, liver or kidney cancer. The chain is built from TRBV4-1 and TRBJ2-1; D call uncertain. The source was CD4+ or CD8+ T cells sorted from blood, collected in a trial of the OX40 agonist ivuxolimab. This chain's CDR3 is CASSRRGDENRYNEQFF. The DNA of the CDR3 is TGCGCCAGCAGCCGCCGCGGCGATGAGAATAGGTACAATGAGCAGTTCTTC.